The next 5 T cell receptor beta chains were all read from a single sample in a study of response to subunit inactivated influenza vaccine. TCRdb ran MiXCR on the RT-PCR reads and lists one entry per CDR3 protein. The repertoire includes some 190,000 distinct CDR3 sequences, around 15% of them detected once, and approximately 25% sits in the top ten. The sequences come from CD8+ T cells sorted from PBMCs, collected more than 4 days after vaccination. These receptors all stem from a man aged 50 or older who received an inactivated influenza vaccine.

In its sample, this clonotype was seen a few times. The CDR3 DNA follows: TGTGCCAGCAGTCCACTAGACAGGCTAGGGTACACCGGGGAGCTGTTTTTT. It is translated as CASSPLDRLGYTGELFF. This chain links TRBV6-2 or TRBV6-3 with TRBJ2-2; possible D gene TRBD1, 6 bases. Trimming removed 5 bases from V and 3 bases from J, with 19 bases in between. CDR3 length equals 17 residues. CDR1 is MNHEY, CDR2 SVGEGT, per germline.

This chain links TRBV6-2 or TRBV6-3 with TRBJ2-1, with 14 bases lining up with TRBD2. The V gene's germline CDR1 is MNHEY and CDR2 SVGEGT. This CDR3 has 20 residues. V lost 6 bases, J lost 4 bases, and 17 bases stayed unmatched. The CDR3 sequence: CASRPFSWGLAGVSYNEQFF. CDR3 DNA sequence: TGTGCCAGCAGGCCCTTTTCGTGGGGACTAGCGGGAGTGAGTTACAATGAGCAGTTCTTC.

The V and J genes are TRBV12-3 or TRBV12-4 and TRBJ2-3; 11 bases line up with TRBD1. The V segment lost 2 bases and the J segment 4 bases; nucleotides outside the gene matches: 5. This CDR3 is built from 16 residues. CDR3 in amino acids: CASSLTDRGPPDTQYF. The CDR3 region has the DNA TGTGCCAGCAGTTTAACGGACAGGGGGCCCCCAGATACGCAGTATTTT.

The J gene is TRBJ1-4, the V gene TRBV12-3 or TRBV12-4; D possibly corresponds to TRBD1 (5 bases). V lost 2 bases, J lost 0 bases, and 10 bases lay in between. The CDR3 spans 16 residues. In nucleotides, the CDR3 is TGTGCCAGCAGTTTATGGGGACGGGCAACTAATGAAAAACTGTTTTTT. Encoded protein: CASSLWGRATNEKLFF.

The V gene is TRBV27, the J gene TRBJ1-1; possible D gene TRBD1, 6 bases. The CDR3 loop spans 12 amino acids. The V end lost 6 bases, the J end lost 4 bases, and 9 bases lay between the germline ends. Germline loops: CDR1 MNHEY, CDR2 SMNVEV (reference sequence). The CDR3 coding sequence is TGTGCCAGCAGCTCAGGGGCCACTGAAGCTTTCTTT. Its protein is CASSSGATEAFF.